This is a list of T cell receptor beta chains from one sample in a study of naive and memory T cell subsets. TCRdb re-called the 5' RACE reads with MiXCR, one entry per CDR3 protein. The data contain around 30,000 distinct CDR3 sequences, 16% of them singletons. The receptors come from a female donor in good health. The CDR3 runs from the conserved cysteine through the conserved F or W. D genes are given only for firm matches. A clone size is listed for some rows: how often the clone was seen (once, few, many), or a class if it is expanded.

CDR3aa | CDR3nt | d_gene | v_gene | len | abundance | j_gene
CASSLAPTRTGEVGYTF | TGCGCCAGCAGCTTGGCCCCAACCAGGACAGGGGAAGTCGGCTACACCTTC | TRBD1 | TRBV5-1 | 17 | few | TRBJ1-2
CSVEDDTGGGYGYTF | TGCAGCGTTGAGGACGATACAGGGGGAGGCTATGGCTACACCTTC | TRBD1 | TRBV29-1 | 15 | many | TRBJ1-2
CASRRGAGEETQYF | TGCGCCAGCAGGCGGGGGGCAGGCGAAGAGACCCAGTACTTC | TRBD2 | TRBV10-1 | 14 | NA | TRBJ2-5
CSAREQGAGQPQHF | TGCAGTGCTAGAGAACAGGGGGCAGGCCAGCCCCAGCATTTT | TRBD1 | TRBV20-1 | 14 | few | TRBJ1-5
CSVGTALNQPQHF | TGCAGCGTTGGGACAGCGCTTAATCAGCCCCAGCATTTT | NA | TRBV29-1 | 13 | many | TRBJ1-5
CASSEAGDQPQHF | TGTGCCAGCAGTGAGGCAGGGGATCAGCCCCAGCATTTT | NA | TRBV6-5 | 13 | NA | TRBJ1-5
CATSRNRGNTEAFF | TGTGCCACCAGCAGAAACAGGGGGAACACTGAAGCTTTCTTT | TRBD1 | TRBV15 | 14 | many | TRBJ1-1
CASSPSGGAIETQYF | TGTGCCAGCAGTCCTAGCGGGGGAGCGATCGAGACCCAGTACTTC | TRBD2 | TRBV12-3/TRBV12-4 | 15 | NA | TRBJ2-5
CASGPEGSTDTQYF | TGCGCCAGCGGCCCGGAGGGGAGCACAGATACGCAGTATTTT | NA | TRBV5-1 | 14 | medium-sized | TRBJ2-3
CATSDPGGTEQFF | TGTGCCACCAGTGACCCAGGGGGCACTGAGCAGTTCTTC | TRBD1 | TRBV24-1 | 13 | NA | TRBJ2-1
CAISPPDSPLHF | TGTGCCATCAGTCCCCCGGACAGTCCACTCCACTTT | NA | TRBV10-3 | 12 | NA | TRBJ1-6
CASSLVIGDTIYF | TGTGCCAGCAGCTTAGTCATTGGGGACACCATATATTTT | NA | TRBV7-7 | 13 | many | TRBJ1-3
CSVEGTGITDTQYF | TGCAGCGTTGAAGGGACAGGGATCACAGATACGCAGTATTTT | TRBD1 | TRBV29-1 | 14 | few | TRBJ2-3
CASSPPGGTQYF | TGTGCCAGCAGCCCCCCCGGGGGCACGCAGTATTTT | NA | TRBV7-3 | 12 | NA | TRBJ2-3
CASSSWTSGQETQYF | TGTGCCAGCAGCTCGTGGACTAGCGGCCAAGAGACCCAGTACTTC | TRBD2 | TRBV11-2 | 15 | many | TRBJ2-5
CASSASSPGLAFSYNEQFF | TGTGCCAGCAGTGCATCCAGTCCGGGACTAGCATTCTCCTACAATGAGCAGTTCTTC | TRBD2 | TRBV6-1 | 19 | few | TRBJ2-1
CASRDRVGWSPLHF | TGTGCCAGCAGAGACAGGGTGGGTTGGTCACCCCTCCACTTT | TRBD1 | TRBV6-1 | 14 | few | TRBJ1-6
CASSLAVAGQPQHF | TGTGCCAGCAGCTTAGCGGTTGCCGGTCAGCCCCAGCATTTT | NA | TRBV7-9 | 14 | NA | TRBJ1-5
CASRLAGFSNEQFF | TGTGCCAGCAGACTAGCGGGGTTTTCCAATGAGCAGTTCTTC | TRBD2 | TRBV28 | 14 | NA | TRBJ2-1
CASSLLMGGVGGNTIYF | TGTGCCAGCAGCTTACTTATGGGTGGAGTGGGTGGAAACACCATATATTTT | NA | TRBV7-7 | 17 | medium-sized | TRBJ1-3
CASSRTTGTGFEKLFF | TGTGCCAGCAGCCGTACGACCGGGACAGGGTTTGAAAAACTGTTTTTT | TRBD1 | TRBV7-2 | 16 | once | TRBJ1-4
CASSRTKTGETQYF | TGTGCCAGCAGCCGAACAAAGACGGGGGAGACCCAGTACTTC | NA | TRBV11-2 | 14 | medium-sized | TRBJ2-5
CASSQRAGGGIYEQYF | TGTGCCAGCAGCCAACGAGCGGGTGGGGGGATCTACGAGCAGTACTTC | NA | TRBV7-9 | 16 | NA | TRBJ2-7
CSVEGQGRAFF | TGCAGCGTTGAGGGACAGGGTCGGGCTTTCTTT | TRBD1 | TRBV29-1 | 11 | NA | TRBJ1-1
CASSARQGARPGELFF | TGTGCCAGCAGCGCGCGACAGGGGGCCCGTCCCGGGGAGCTGTTTTTT | TRBD1 | TRBV9 | 16 | NA | TRBJ2-2
CASSQDWDLDNEQFF | TGTGCCAGCAGCCAAGATTGGGACTTGGACAATGAGCAGTTCTTC | NA | TRBV4-2 | 15 | many | TRBJ2-1
CASSDTTGDCYNEQFF | TGTGCCAGCAGTGACACGACAGGGGACTGCTACAATGAGCAGTTCTTC | TRBD1 | TRBV6-4 | 16 | NA | TRBJ2-1
CASSHGGFAAQETQYF | TGCGCCAGCAGCCACGGGGGATTTGCGGCACAAGAGACCCAGTACTTC | NA | TRBV5-1 | 16 | NA | TRBJ2-5
CASSLVGVYEQYF | TGTGCCAGCAGCTTAGTCGGAGTCTACGAGCAGTACTTC | NA | TRBV7-9 | 13 | NA | TRBJ2-7
CASSQDSLEQFF | TGTGCCAGCAGCCAAGATTCCCTAGAGCAGTTCTTC | NA | TRBV14 | 12 | few | TRBJ2-1
CSVGQGYEAFF | TGCAGCGTTGGGCAGGGGTATGAAGCTTTCTTT | NA | TRBV29-1 | 11 | many | TRBJ1-1
CASNPAGSYNEQFF | TGTGCCAGCAACCCCGCTGGGTCCTACAATGAGCAGTTCTTC | NA | TRBV7-2 | 14 | few | TRBJ2-1
CSVGDGNQPQHF | TGCAGCGTTGGGGACGGCAATCAGCCCCAGCATTTT | NA | TRBV29-1 | 12 | medium-sized | TRBJ1-5
CSADSFRSGGNTEAFF | TGCAGCGCCGACTCCTTTAGGTCGGGAGGGAACACTGAAGCTTTCTTT | NA | TRBV29-1 | 16 | many | TRBJ1-1
CASRAQRSNTGELFF | TGTGCCAGCAGGGCACAGAGATCGAACACCGGGGAGCTGTTTTTT | NA | TRBV12-3/TRBV12-4 | 15 | NA | TRBJ2-2
CASSLWRDQPQHF | TGTGCCAGCAGCTTGTGGAGGGATCAGCCCCAGCATTTT | NA | TRBV5-5 | 13 | many | TRBJ1-5
CASRRDNTDTQYF | TGTGCCAGCAGGAGGGACAACACAGATACGCAGTATTTT | NA | TRBV5-6 | 13 | NA | TRBJ2-3
CSAMGGQGITDEQYF | TGCAGCGCCATGGGGGGACAGGGGATAACGGACGAGCAGTACTTC | TRBD1 | TRBV29-1 | 15 | many | TRBJ2-7
CSASTGQGASEQFF | TGCAGTGCCTCCACGGGACAGGGGGCGAGTGAGCAGTTCTTC | TRBD1 | TRBV20-1 | 14 | medium-sized | TRBJ2-1
CSAQTGRTGELFF | TGCAGCGCCCAGACAGGGAGGACCGGGGAGCTGTTTTTT | NA | TRBV29-1 | 13 | few | TRBJ2-2
CASSYSSFEPGREKLFF | TGTGCCAGCAGTTACTCGTCGTTTGAACCGGGGCGGGAAAAACTGTTTTTT | NA | TRBV6-6 | 17 | NA | TRBJ1-4
CASSFRQSFNIQYF | TGTGCCAGCAGTTTCAGACAGTCCTTTAACATTCAGTACTTC | NA | TRBV27 | 14 | once | TRBJ2-4
CASSPSNYGYTF | TGTGCCAGCAGTCCGTCGAACTATGGCTACACCTTC | NA | TRBV6-5 | 12 | many | TRBJ1-2
CASKVQGTTDTQYF | TGCGCCAGCAAAGTACAGGGGACAACAGATACGCAGTATTTT | TRBD1 | TRBV5-1 | 14 | few | TRBJ2-3
CATSENRNEQFF | TGTGCCACCAGTGAGAACAGGAATGAGCAGTTCTTC | NA | TRBV24-1 | 12 | many | TRBJ2-1
CASSLREAFF | TGTGCCAGCAGCTTACGTGAAGCTTTCTTT | NA | TRBV13 | 10 | NA | TRBJ1-1
CASSEGLYQETQYF | TGTGCCAGCAGCGAGGGACTATATCAAGAGACCCAGTACTTC | TRBD2 | TRBV9 | 14 | NA | TRBJ2-5
CASSLDGIGELFF | TGTGCCAGCAGCTTGGACGGCATCGGGGAGCTGTTTTTT | NA | TRBV7-6 | 13 | many | TRBJ2-2
CSAATNYNEQFF | TGCAGTGCCGCTACTAATTACAATGAGCAGTTCTTC | NA | TRBV20-1 | 12 | many | TRBJ2-1
CASRRDRTFYEQYF | TGTGCCAGCAGAAGGGACAGGACCTTTTACGAGCAGTACTTC | TRBD1 | TRBV6-1 | 14 | NA | TRBJ2-7
CASSLAARRYEQYF | TGTGCCAGCAGCTTGGCGGCGCGCCGCTACGAGCAGTACTTC | NA | TRBV5-5 | 14 | NA | TRBJ2-7
CSVEDGRFQVEAFF | TGCAGCGTTGAAGACGGCCGGTTCCAGGTTGAAGCTTTCTTT | NA | TRBV29-1 | 14 | NA | TRBJ1-1